This T cell receptor beta chain was found in a study of T-cell reconstitution after alpha-beta-depleted transplantation in children. Preparation of the TCRbeta library was carried out with unique molecular identifiers. Each CDR3 protein gets one entry after TCRdb re-called the PCR reads with MiXCR. Of fewer than 700,000 distinct CDR3 sequences in the sample, 10% to 15% were seen once. The CDR3 is 14 amino acids. From germline, CDR1 is DFQATT and CDR2 SNEGSKA (reference sequence). Trimming cost V 2 bases and J 5 bases; bases outside gene matches: 7. Material: PBMCs, mostly from graft donor cells, obtained 360 days after TCRalphabeta/CD19-depleted stem cell transplant. The V gene is TRBV20-1, the J gene TRBJ1-2, with 8 bases aligning to TRBD1. This receptor was taken from a male patient younger than 18 who had a stem cell transplant for acute myeloid leukemia, so the T cells may come from the graft donor. CDR3 residues: CSARRQGRVYGYTF. Written as DNA, the CDR3 is TGCAGTGCTAGAAGACAGGGGAGGGTTTATGGCTACACCTTC.